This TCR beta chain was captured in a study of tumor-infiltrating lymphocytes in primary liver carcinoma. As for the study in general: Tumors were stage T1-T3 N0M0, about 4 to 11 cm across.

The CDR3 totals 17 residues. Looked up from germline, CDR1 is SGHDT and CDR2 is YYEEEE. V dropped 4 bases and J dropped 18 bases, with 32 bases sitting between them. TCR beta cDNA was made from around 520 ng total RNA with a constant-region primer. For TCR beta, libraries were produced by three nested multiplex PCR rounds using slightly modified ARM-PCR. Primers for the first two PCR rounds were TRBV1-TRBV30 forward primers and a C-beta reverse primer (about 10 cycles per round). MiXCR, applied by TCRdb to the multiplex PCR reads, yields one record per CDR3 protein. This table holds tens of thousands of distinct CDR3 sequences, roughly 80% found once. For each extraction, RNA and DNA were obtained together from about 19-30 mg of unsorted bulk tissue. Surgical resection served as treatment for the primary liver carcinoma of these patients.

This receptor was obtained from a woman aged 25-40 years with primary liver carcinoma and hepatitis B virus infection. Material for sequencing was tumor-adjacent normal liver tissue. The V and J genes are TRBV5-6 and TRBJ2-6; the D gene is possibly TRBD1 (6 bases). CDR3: CASSQDSGFSGANIPTF. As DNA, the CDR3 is TGTGCCAGCAGCCAGGACAGCGGCTTCTCTGGGGCCAACATCCCGACTTTC.